The rows below give T cell receptor beta chains drawn from one sample of a study of cytomegalovirus exposure and HLA in healthy donors. Profiling relied on immunoSEQ multiplex PCR, and the TCRdb table lists in-frame clones only, not all of them. The sample consists of more than 85,000 clones, about 95% of them appearing once. The sequencing sample was made of PBMCs. These receptors all come from a woman aged 18-30 years in good health and CMV-seronegative. The CDR3 runs from the conserved cysteine through the conserved F or W. The D gene is left open where the match is weak. Clone size appears in some rows only: once, few, many, or a class for an expanded clone.

J: TRBJ1-1; V: TRBV10-3; D: TRBD1; size: NA; CDR3: CAISGGVQGAGRTEAFF; DNA: TGTGCCATCAGTGGAGGTGTGCAGGGGGCGGGGAGGACTGAAGCTTTCTTT
J: TRBJ2-1; V: TRBV7-2; D: NA; size: once; CDR3: CASSLGYGDNEQFF; DNA: TGTGCCAGCAGCTTAGGGTACGGGGACAATGAGCAGTTCTTC
J: TRBJ2-4; V: TRBV18; D: NA; size: once; CDR3: CASSDRTLAKNIQYF; DNA: TGTGCCAGCTCCGACAGAACCCTAGCCAAAAACATTCAGTACTTC
J: TRBJ1-1; V: TRBV6-5; D: NA; size: NA; CDR3: CASSYPTGNTEAFF; DNA: TGTGCCAGCAGTTACCCGACGGGGAACACTGAAGCTTTCTTT
J: TRBJ2-3; V: TRBV27; D: NA; size: NA; CDR3: CASSDWDTQYF; DNA: TGTGCCAGCAGCGACTGGGATACGCAGTATTTT
J: TRBJ1-2; V: TRBV6-5; D: NA; size: NA; CDR3: CASSYRGFDGYTF; DNA: TGTGCCAGCAGTTACAGGGGTTTCGATGGCTACACCTTC
J: TRBJ2-1; V: TRBV12-5; D: NA; size: NA; CDR3: CASGLGLAKGNEQFF; DNA: TGTGCTAGTGGTTTGGGGCTAGCGAAAGGCAATGAGCAGTTCTTC
J: TRBJ1-2; V: TRBV5-1; D: TRBD1; size: NA; CDR3: CASSPETGKWFGYTF; DNA: TGCGCCAGCAGCCCCGAGACAGGGAAGTGGTTTGGCTACACCTTC
J: TRBJ2-1; V: TRBV2; D: TRBD2; size: NA; CDR3: CASSGTSGGHEQFF; DNA: TGTGCCAGCAGTGGGACTAGCGGGGGGCATGAGCAGTTCTTC
J: TRBJ2-7; V: TRBV15; D: TRBD2; size: NA; CDR3: CATSRDPTSGTTQQYF; DNA: TGTGCCACCAGCAGAGATCCGACTAGCGGGACTACGCAGCAGTACTTC
J: TRBJ2-2; V: TRBV6-6; D: NA; size: NA; CDR3: CASRVGTADTGELFF; DNA: TGTGCCAGCAGGGTGGGGACTGCCGACACCGGGGAGCTGTTTTTT
J: TRBJ2-1; V: TRBV19; D: TRBD1; size: NA; CDR3: CASSVGQVGEQFF; DNA: TGTGCCAGTAGTGTAGGACAGGTAGGGGAGCAGTTCTTC
J: TRBJ1-3; V: TRBV6-6; D: NA; size: NA; CDR3: CASSPPRGTTGNTIYF; DNA: TGTGCCAGCTCACCCCCCCGGGGGACGACGGGAAACACCATATATTTT
J: TRBJ2-2; V: TRBV5-1; D: TRBD1; size: NA; CDR3: CASSPRTGRTGELFF; DNA: TGCGCCAGCAGCCCGCGGACAGGGCGGACCGGGGAGCTGTTTTTT
J: TRBJ2-6; V: TRBV15; D: TRBD1; size: NA; CDR3: CATSTYVFPGQDEKPSGANVLTF; DNA: TGTGCCACCAGCACCTACGTATTTCCGGGACAGGACGAGAAACCTTCTGGGGCCAACGTCCTGACTTTC
J: TRBJ2-7; V: TRBV5-4; D: TRBD1; size: NA; CDR3: CASSLPGTVKKQYF; DNA: TGTGCCAGCAGCTTGCCCGGGACAGTGAAGAAGCAGTACTTC
J: TRBJ1-2; V: TRBV10-3; D: NA; size: once; CDR3: CAISETDSVGYTF; DNA: TGTGCCATCAGTGAGACGGACTCGGTTGGCTACACCTTC
J: TRBJ1-3; V: TRBV5-6; D: NA; size: NA; CDR3: CASSSGGTGNTIYF; DNA: TGTGCCAGCAGCTCCGGGGGAACTGGAAACACCATATATTTT
J: TRBJ2-4; V: TRBV28; D: TRBD2; size: NA; CDR3: CASSYSAGVGNIQYF; DNA: TGTGCCAGCAGTTACTCGGCGGGAGTAGGAAACATTCAGTACTTC
J: TRBJ2-1; V: TRBV5-1; D: TRBD2; size: NA; CDR3: CASSRLAEYNEQFF; DNA: TGCGCCAGCAGTAGACTAGCGGAGTACAATGAGCAGTTCTTC
J: TRBJ1-1; V: TRBV11-2; D: NA; size: NA; CDR3: CASSIRSSEHTEAFF; DNA: TGTGCCAGCAGCATTCGGAGCTCGGAGCACACTGAAGCTTTCTTT
J: TRBJ2-5; V: TRBV7-2; D: NA; size: NA; CDR3: CASSLAVAAETQYF; DNA: TGTGCCAGCAGCTTAGCAGTGGCTGCAGAGACCCAGTACTTC
J: TRBJ2-7; V: TRBV6-5; D: NA; size: NA; CDR3: CASSTGLFYEQYF; DNA: TGTGCCAGCAGTACCGGACTCTTTTACGAGCAGTACTTC
J: TRBJ2-3; V: TRBV6-5; D: TRBD2; size: NA; CDR3: CASSYSGTSSADTQYF; DNA: TGTGCCAGCAGTTACTCAGGGACTAGCTCGGCAGATACGCAGTATTTT
J: TRBJ1-2; V: TRBV11-2; D: NA; size: NA; CDR3: CASSFQAGRGYTF; DNA: TGTGCCAGCAGTTTTCAAGCGGGGAGAGGCTACACCTTC
J: TRBJ2-7; V: TRBV5-4; D: TRBD2; size: NA; CDR3: CASSLAGLENYEQYF; DNA: TGTGCCAGCAGCTTGGCGGGACTAGAAAACTACGAGCAGTACTTC
J: TRBJ2-7; V: TRBV5-8; D: NA; size: NA; CDR3: CASSNSVGALVRYEQYF; DNA: TGTGCCAGCAGCAACAGTGTTGGGGCGTTGGTGCGCTACGAGCAGTACTTC
J: TRBJ1-3; V: TRBV5-6; D: NA; size: NA; CDR3: CASSARGYSGNTIYF; DNA: TGTGCCAGCAGCGCCCGAGGGTACTCTGGAAACACCATATATTTT
J: TRBJ2-2; V: TRBV5-1; D: NA; size: NA; CDR3: CASSLAGGTAGELFF; DNA: TGCGCCAGCAGCTTGGCTGGCGGGACGGCCGGGGAGCTGTTTTTT
J: TRBJ2-3; V: TRBV4-2; D: NA; size: NA; CDR3: CASSQALPLDTQYF; DNA: TGTGCCAGCAGCCAAGCCCTTCCCTTAGATACGCAGTATTTT